The clone carrying this T cell receptor (beta chain) has more than one count but fewer than ten. The target antigen is unknown. The same CDR3 arises from other DNA sequences in this sample as well. This sample is drawn from a study of beta chain features in type 1 diabetes. The authors reverse transcribed all of the isolated RNA, so sequencing captured expressed TCRB transcripts. Only in-frame clones appear in the TCRdb table, and some are missing; sequencing was by immunoSEQ multiplex PCR. This sample has about 650,000 clones, with around 12% found just once. The CDR3 runs to 12 residues. Trimming took off 1 base at V and 3 bases at J, with 0 bases between the two ends. Germline CDR1 reads SGHTA; CDR2 reads FQGNSA. Whole-study findings and limits: The study found fewer insertions and more deletions at VDJ junctions in type 1 diabetes patients. The study found moderately but significantly shorter TCRB CDR3s in all four CD4+ subsets of Type 1 diabetes patients.

The genes are TRBV7-2 and TRBJ2-2; no clear D. This sequence was found in a man under 40 with type 1 diabetes. Sequenced material: naive CD4+ T cells from blood. The CDR3 nucleotides are TGTGCCAGCAGCTTAGACACCGGGGAGCTGTTTTTT. Protein sequence: CASSLDTGELFF.